The entry that follows covers one TCR beta chain sequence. Stated time point: pretreatment peripheral blood. The entry originates in a study of PD-L1 blockade in urothelial cancer. The data were produced by immunoSEQ multiplex PCR, yet TCRdb's version contains in-frame clones alone and is incomplete. The data contain 85,000 to 95,000 clones, roughly nine tenths of them singletons. The clonotype was recovered from a woman of 80 years or more with urothelial cancer. The material was PBMCs, obtained around atezolizumab (anti-PD-L1) treatment.

The CDR3 spells CASQRSLGNEQFF. In DNA, the CDR3 is TGTGCCAGTCAACGGAGCCTCGGGAATGAGCAGTTCTTC. The rearrangement joins TRBV7-3 to TRBJ2-1, with no clear D. V lost 9 bases and J lost 7, with 16 bases in between. The CDR3 is 13 amino acids. Germline loops: CDR1 SGHTA, CDR2 FQGTGA. Drawing the rest from reference TRBV7-3 and TRBJ2-1, the complete variable domain is GAGVSQTPSNKVTEKGKYVELRCDPISGHTALYWYRQSLGQGPEFLIYFQGTGAADDSGLPNDRFFAVRPEGSVSTLKIQRTERGDSAVYLCASQRSLGNEQFFGPGTRLTVL.